This T cell receptor beta chain stems from a study of technical replicates of blood from a handful of donors. The method was immunoSEQ multiplex PCR; TCRdb's version includes in-frame clones alone and lacks a portion of them. The sample holds some 48,000 clones, around 96% seen once. This TCR was sampled from a human donor in good health. Sequenced sample: T cells isolated from PBMCs.

Here the CDR3 DNA reads TGCGCCAGCAGCCAAGCGAGCGTCAATGAGCAGTTCTTC. This gives the protein CASSQASVNEQFF. The J gene is TRBJ2-1, the V gene TRBV4-3; D call uncertain. The V gene lost 1 base and the J gene lost 6 bases, with 7 bases spanning the gap. The CDR3 spans 13 residues. Germline V gene sequence: CDR1 LGHNA, CDR2 YSLEER.